The rows below give T cell receptor beta chains drawn from one sample of a study of blood T cell repertoires in COVID-19. Here immunoSEQ multiplex PCR was the method, and the copy in TCRdb shows in-frame clones only, minus some. There are 140,000 to 150,000 clones in the sample; about nine tenths occur only once, and 2.3% lies in the top ten. Material for sequencing was peripheral blood. These receptors were collected from a human donor in a cohort sampled during active COVID-19. CDR3s include the opening cysteine and the closing phenylalanine or tryptophan. A D gene is named only where the DNA matches it firmly.

D gene	V gene	J gene	CDR3 protein	CDR3 DNA
TRBD1	TRBV5-1	TRBJ2-7	CASSYRDRPYEQYF	TGCGCCAGCAGCTACCGGGACAGGCCCTACGAGCAGTACTTC
TRBD1	TRBV6-1	TRBJ2-7	CASSGWDREFSSYEQYF	TGTGCCAGCAGTGGGTGGGACAGGGAGTTTTCCTCCTACGAGCAGTACTTC
TRBD1	TRBV28	TRBJ1-1	CASKRQGANEAFF	TGTGCCAGCAAACGACAGGGGGCGAATGAAGCTTTCTTT
NA	TRBV12-3/TRBV12-4	TRBJ2-7	CASSNNYEQYF	TGTGCCAGCAGTAATAATTACGAGCAGTACTTC
TRBD1	TRBV4-2	TRBJ1-2	CASSPGQGAGYTF	TGTGCCAGCAGCCCGGGGCAGGGGGCAGGCTACACCTTC
NA	TRBV6-1	TRBJ1-2	CASSEGRERGYTF	TGTGCCAGCAGCGAAGGGAGGGAACGTGGCTACACCTTC
NA	TRBV11-2	TRBJ2-2	CASSRLISTGELFF	TGTGCCAGCTCAAGACTAATCTCCACCGGGGAGCTGTTTTTT
TRBD1	TRBV24-1	TRBJ2-6	CATEGAQGPAWGANVLTF	TGTGCCACCGAGGGGGCTCAGGGCCCGGCGTGGGGGGCCAACGTCCTGACTTTC
NA	TRBV24-1	TRBJ2-5	CATRDSGTSQETQYF	TGTGCCACCAGGGATTCTGGGACATCCCAAGAGACCCAGTACTTC
TRBD1	TRBV4-3	TRBJ1-1	CASSHRTGTEAFF	TGCGCCAGCAGCCACCGGACAGGCACTGAAGCTTTCTTT
TRBD1	TRBV6-7	TRBJ2-5	CASSYGTDPDRPIIETQYF	TGTGCCAGCAGTTACGGGACAGACCCAGATCGACCCATTATAGAGACCCAGTACTTC
NA	TRBV25-1	TRBJ1-6	CASSERDIISSPLHF	TGTGCCAGCAGTGAACGGGACATTATTAGTTCACCCCTCCACTTT
TRBD1	TRBV19	TRBJ1-6	CASTTQGVRNSPLHF	TGTGCCAGTACCACCCAGGGGGTAAGAAATTCACCCCTCCACTTT
NA	TRBV23-1	TRBJ2-5	CASSRGLYQETQYF	TGCGCCAGCAGTCGTGGCTTGTACCAAGAGACCCAGTACTTC
TRBD2	TRBV3-1/TRBV3-2	TRBJ2-1	CASSQDQASGEYGEQFF	TGTGCCAGCAGCCAAGATCAGGCTAGCGGGGAGTATGGTGAGCAGTTCTTC
NA	TRBV10-2	TRBJ2-1	CASSDFGDPQGLYNEQFF	TGCGCCAGCAGTGACTTCGGAGATCCGCAGGGGCTTTACAATGAGCAGTTCTTC